A single sample is the source of the 6 T cell receptor beta chains below, sequenced in a study of blood T cell dynamics during melanoma immunotherapy. TCRdb's table, derived via immunoSEQ multiplex PCR, lists solely in-frame clones and lacks some. The sample shows fewer than 18,000 clones, around 85% of them seen only once. Indicated time point: pre-treatment baseline. Sample: blood, taken from a patient treated with checkpoint blockade. The receptors derive from a human donor with melanoma.

The genes are TRBV6-6 and TRBJ2-1; no firm D call. CDR3 size: 13 residues. Germline V gene lookup returns CDR1 MNHNY and CDR2 SVGAGI (reference sequence). The V gene lost 0 bases and the J gene lost 3 bases, with 3 bases spanning the gap. The CDR3 coding sequence is TGTGCCAGCAGTTACTCTGACTACAATGAGCAGTTCTTC. It encodes CASSYSDYNEQFF.

This clone was picked up one time. This rearrangement joins TRBV6-1 to TRBJ1-6, with D tentatively TRBD1 (5 bases). The germline CDR1 and CDR2 sequences are MNHNS and SASEGT. The CDR3 spans 15 residues. V lost 8 bases to trimming and J lost 2 bases, with 13 bases between them. CDR3 loop: CASLQRGAYNSPLHF. CDR3 DNA: TGTGCCAGCCTCCAACGAGGGGCCTATAATTCACCCCTCCACTTT.

The CDR3 nucleotides read TGTGCCAGCAGTGAAGCGCACGGGACAGCACTAACTAATGAAAAACTGTTTTTT. It yields the protein CASSEAHGTALTNEKLFF. V is TRBV2 and J is TRBJ1-4; 7 nucleotides line up with TRBD1. Unmatched junction bases numbered 8, after V lost 0 bases and J lost 1 base. The CDR3 runs 18 residues. CDR1 and CDR2 (germline): SNHLY, FYNNEI.

This sequence joins TRBV7-9 and TRBJ2-3; 10 bases are shared with TRBD1. Trimming cost V 5 bases and J 6 bases; bases outside gene matches: 14. Germline V gene sequence: CDR1 SEHNR, CDR2 FQNEAQ (reference sequence). This CDR3 spans 17 amino acids. CDR3 in amino acids: CASSEGPGQGWSDTQYF. In nucleotides, the CDR3 is TGTGCCAGCAGCGAGGGGCCGGGACAGGGGTGGTCTGATACGCAGTATTTT. The full variable domain, rest sourced from reference TRBV7-9 and TRBJ2-3, is DTGVSQNPRHKITKRGQNVTFRCDPISEHNRLYWYRQTLGQGPEFLTYFQNEAQLEKSRLLSDRFSAERPKGSFSTLEIQRTEQGDSAMYLCASSEGPGQGWSDTQYFGPGTRLTVL.

The chain is built from TRBV28 and TRBJ2-5; a weak D match, TRBD2 (6 bases). The ends were cut back, 4 bases at V and 4 bases at J, with 13 bases in the middle. This CDR3 spans 14 amino acids. From germline, CDR1 is MDHEN and CDR2 SYDVKM. The CDR3 coding sequence is TGTGCCAGCAGTTACACCGGGGGACGAGAGACCCAGTACTTC. Protein: CASSYTGGRETQYF.

The chain is built from TRBV15 and TRBJ2-1; 8 nucleotides line up with TRBD2. J was trimmed by 3 bases and V by 0 bases; bases with no gene match: 10. This CDR3 is 18 amino acids long. The V gene's germline CDR1 is LNHNV and CDR2 YYDKDF (reference sequence). For the CDR3, the DNA is TGTGCCACCAGCAGAGATCTGGTGCGGGGGGCCAACTACAATGAGCAGTTCTTC. This encodes CATSRDLVRGANYNEQFF. The entire variable domain, with the rest obtained from reference TRBV15 and TRBJ2-1, is as follows: DAMVIQNPRYQVTQFGKPVTLSCSQTLNHNVMYWYQQKSSQAPKLLFHYYDKDFNNEADTPDNFQSRRPNTSFCFLDIRSPGLGDTAMYLCATSRDLVRGANYNEQFFGPGTRLTVL.